These 5 T cell receptor beta chains were sequenced from one sample in a study of monozygotic twins with inflammatory bowel disease. TCRdb re-called the 5' RACE reads and gives one entry per CDR3 protein, without DNA. This sample's clone table lists 400,000 to 500,000 distinct CDR3 sequences. The sample consisted of blood. The source is a human donor with ulcerative colitis or Crohn's disease, or a healthy co-twin of an affected twin (not recorded which).

CDR3 loop: CSATRPSDNYNEQFF. The chain has TRBV20-1 and TRBJ2-1; TCRdb picks TRBD2, but there is no DNA to check that call. Per the germline V gene, CDR1 is DFQATT and CDR2 is SNEGSKA (reference sequence). This CDR3 region has 15 residues.

The chain is built from TRBV3-1 and TRBJ1-1; the TRBD1 assignment by TCRdb is unverifiable without DNA. This CDR3 contains 15 residues. Germline loops: CDR1 LGHDT, CDR2 YNNKEL (reference sequence). CDR3 sequence: CASTPQGTLNTEAFF.

This sequence joins TRBV19 and TRBJ2-1; lacking DNA, the TRBD2 call made by TCRdb goes unchecked. CDR3 size: 13 residues. Germline CDR1 LNHDA, CDR2 SQIVND (reference sequence). CDR3 loop: CASNRGGYNEQFF.

The chain recombines TRBV4-3 with TRBJ2-7; checking the TCRdb D call of TRBD2 is not possible without DNA. This CDR3 is 16 amino acids long. Germline CDR1 reads LGHNA; CDR2 reads YSLEER. CDR3 in amino acids: CASSQDSGRAPYEQYF.

The rearrangement joins TRBV18 to TRBJ2-1. This CDR3 has 14 residues. The germline V gene has CDR1 KGHSH and CDR2 LQKENI. CDR3 amino acids: CASSPQTDFNEQFF. The whole variable domain, filled in from reference TRBV18 and TRBJ2-1, reads NAGVMQNPRHLVRRRGQEARLRCSPMKGHSHVYWYRQLPEEGLKFMVYLQKENIIDESGMPKERFSAEFPKEGPSILRIQQVVRGDSAAYFCASSPQTDFNEQFFGPGTRLTVL.